The rows below give T cell receptor beta chains drawn from one sample of a study of identical twins. A single record per CDR3 protein comes from TCRdb applying MiXCR to the 5' RACE reads. The sample gives roughly 720,000 distinct CDR3 sequences, over 15% of which show up once; about 12% is in the top ten. These data also formed part of another study, on T cells expressing NK-cell markers.

Source material: PBMCs. The receptors derive from a woman aged 18-29 years in good health. Both conserved end residues are part of each CDR3. D genes are given only for firm matches. Some rows have no size entry. The others give once, few or many, or a class for an expanded clone.

TRBV10-1	TRBJ2-2	NA	few	TGCGCCAGCAGCGCAATCGGACAGTCCCTCGCCGGGGAGCTGTTTTTT	CASSAIGQSLAGELFF
TRBV6-1	TRBJ2-7	NA	NA	TGTGCCAGCACCCGGGACTGGGCCTACGAGCAGTACTTC	CASTRDWAYEQYF
TRBV6-1	TRBJ1-5	NA	few	TGTGCCAGCAGTACCAGGGCTAGCAATCAGCCCCAGCATTTT	CASSTRASNQPQHF
TRBV29-1	TRBJ1-1	NA	many	TGCAGCGTTGAGGGGAACACTGAAGCTTTCTTT	CSVEGNTEAFF
TRBV6-2/TRBV6-3	TRBJ2-5	TRBD2	NA	TGTGCCAGCAGTTCGGGACTAGCGGGAGGAGGTCAAGAGACCCAGTACTTC	CASSSGLAGGGQETQYF
TRBV7-9	TRBJ2-3	TRBD2	NA	TGTGCCAGCAGCTTGACTAGCGCCACAGATACGCAGTATTTT	CASSLTSATDTQYF
TRBV4-3	TRBJ2-2	TRBD2	NA	TGCGCCAGCACTAGCGGGAGTACCGGGGAGCTGTTTTTT	CASTSGSTGELFF
TRBV20-1	TRBJ1-2	NA	few	TGCAGTGCTAGGTTTCCAGTAGTCTATGGCTACACCTTC	CSARFPVVYGYTF
TRBV29-1	TRBJ1-1	NA	few	TGCAGCGTTATCTATAGTGGTACGAACACTGAAGCTTTCTTT	CSVIYSGTNTEAFF
TRBV30	TRBJ2-2	NA	once	TGTGCCTGGAGTGTACTTGTGAGGGGGACGAACACCGGGGAGCTGTTTTTT	CAWSVLVRGTNTGELFF
TRBV20-1	TRBJ2-7	TRBD2	NA	TGCAGTGCTATTAAGACTAGCGGCCCATCCTACGAGCAGTACTTC	CSAIKTSGPSYEQYF
TRBV12-3/TRBV12-4	TRBJ2-1	TRBD2	NA	TGTGCCAGCAGTTCCCTCGGCGGGAGCTACAATGAGCAGTTCTTC	CASSSLGGSYNEQFF
TRBV20-1	TRBJ1-1	NA	few	TGCAGAATTCGGGGTCCTAACACTGAAGCTTTCTTT	CRIRGPNTEAFF
TRBV11-2	TRBJ2-1	NA	NA	TGTGCCAGCAGCTTAGAGGACGGTGACTACAATGAGCAGTTCTTC	CASSLEDGDYNEQFF
TRBV12-3/TRBV12-4	TRBJ1-1	TRBD1	NA	TGTGCCAGCACTACAGGGGCTGAAGCTTTCTTT	CASTTGAEAFF
TRBV14	TRBJ2-7	TRBD2	few	TGTGCCAGCAGCCTAACTAGCGGGGTGACCCGATCGCAGTACTTC	CASSLTSGVTRSQYF
TRBV7-2	TRBJ2-1	NA	few	TGTGCCAGCAGCTTATCTACCATCAATGAGCAGTTCTTC	CASSLSTINEQFF
TRBV7-2	TRBJ2-2	TRBD2	NA	TGTGCCAGCAGCTTAGTGGTCCTAGCGGGAGAGACCGGGGAGCTGTTTTTT	CASSLVVLAGETGELFF
TRBV11-2	TRBJ1-1	NA	NA	TGTGCCAGCAGCTCTGGGAACCTAGAAGCTTTCTTT	CASSSGNLEAFF
TRBV5-1	TRBJ2-1	NA	NA	TGCGCCAGCAGCTCGGCTACCTACAATGAGCAGTTCTTC	CASSSATYNEQFF
TRBV29-1	TRBJ1-4	NA	few	TGCAGCGCCGGCTCGTCTGAAAAACTGTTTTTT	CSAGSSEKLFF
TRBV5-1	TRBJ2-1	TRBD1	NA	TGCGCCAGCAGCCCGGACAGGTCAAACTACAATGAGCAGTTCTTC	CASSPDRSNYNEQFF
TRBV5-1	TRBJ2-2	TRBD2	few	TGCGCCAGCAGCTTCGGGACTAGTGGGACCGGGGAGCTGTTTTTT	CASSFGTSGTGELFF
TRBV9	TRBJ2-2	NA	few	TGTGCCAGCAGCGCGACCCGAGGACAGAACACCGGGGAGCTGTTTTTT	CASSATRGQNTGELFF
TRBV7-9	TRBJ2-2	NA	few	TGTGCCAGCAGCACACCCCAGGACGGAGTAACAAGAGGGGAGCTGTTTTTT	CASSTPQDGVTRGELFF
TRBV27	TRBJ1-1	NA	few	TGTGCCAGCAGTCCCTCTCTAGGGTCCAACACTGAAGCTTTCTTT	CASSPSLGSNTEAFF
TRBV12-3/TRBV12-4	TRBJ1-5	NA	many	TGTGCCAGCAGTTCTCTCGGCAGCGGGTCTGGGCCCCAGCATTTT	CASSSLGSGSGPQHF
TRBV5-1	TRBJ2-5	TRBD1	few	TGCGCCAGCAGCGACCCCAGGGGGCAGCAAGAGACCCAGTACTTC	CASSDPRGQQETQYF
TRBV2	TRBJ1-5	NA	many	TGTGCCAGCAGCGGACAGTTCAATCAGCCCCAGCATTTT	CASSGQFNQPQHF
TRBV7-2	TRBJ2-1	TRBD2	NA	TGTGCCAGCAGCCGAAAAGCGGGGCTATACAATGAGCAGTTCTTC	CASSRKAGLYNEQFF
TRBV12-3/TRBV12-4	TRBJ2-7	TRBD1	NA	TGTGCCAGCAGTCCGGGGGGACAGGGGGCCTACGAGCAGTACTTC	CASSPGGQGAYEQYF
TRBV5-1	TRBJ2-5	NA	few	TGCGCCAGCAGCCCTGAGGCGTTGTCACAAGAGACCCAGTACTTC	CASSPEALSQETQYF
TRBV15	TRBJ2-7	NA	NA	TGTGCCACCAGCAGAGATCGAATAACCGCCGGTGAGCAGTACTTC	CATSRDRITAGEQYF
TRBV7-6	TRBJ2-1	TRBD1	few	TGTGCCGTGAAACCCCAGGGGGCGGAGCAGTTCTTC	CAVKPQGAEQFF
TRBV29-1	TRBJ2-2	TRBD2	few	TGCAGCGTTTTTTCTGGGACTAGCGGGAGAAGAGGCACCGGGGAGCTGTTTTTT	CSVFSGTSGRRGTGELFF
TRBV21-1	TRBJ2-7	NA	NA	TGTGCCAGCAGCACTCCGGGACAGGGTTATTTC	CASSTPGQGYF
TRBV9	TRBJ2-3	TRBD2	NA	TGTGCCAGCAGCGGATCTAGCGGGAGGGCCCTCGTCGGTACGCAGTATTTT	CASSGSSGRALVGTQYF
TRBV29-1	TRBJ1-2	NA	NA	TGCAGCGTTGTCCCTAACTATGGCTACACCTTC	CSVVPNYGYTF
TRBV20-1	TRBJ2-3	TRBD2	few	TGCAGTGCTAGAGATCCCGCGGGAGACGGCACAGATACGCAGTATTTT	CSARDPAGDGTDTQYF
TRBV29-1	TRBJ2-1	TRBD2	few	TGCAGCGCTAAAGGACTAGCGTCCCAAGTCTCCTACAATGAGCAGTTCTTC	CSAKGLASQVSYNEQFF
TRBV20-1	TRBJ1-1	NA	few	TGCAGTGCTAGAGAGTGGGGTCCGAACACTGAAGCTTTCTTT	CSAREWGPNTEAFF
TRBV6-1	TRBJ1-2	NA	many	TGTGCCAGCAGTAAAGGGACGGCAAACTATGGCTACACCTTC	CASSKGTANYGYTF